This T cell receptor (beta chain) stems from a study of blood T cell repertoires in COVID-19. Study-wide background: The study drew acute and convalescent COVID-19 samples from the United States, Italy and Spain. T cells, B-cell-depleted T cells, or PBMCs provided the cDNA or gDNA that served as material.

Per germline, CDR1 SGHVS and CDR2 FNYEAQ. The CDR3 totals 16 residues. Trimming took 7 bases from V and 3 from J; bases not matched to a gene: 11. Only in-frame clones appear in the TCRdb table, and some are missing; sequencing was by immunoSEQ multiplex PCR. The data show roughly 340,000 clones, with approximately 89% seen just once and roughly 3.4% held by the top ten. Specimen: peripheral blood. The chain is built from TRBV7-6 and TRBJ2-1; 8 bases fit TRBD2. The receptor was derived from a woman between 18 and 29 years old who had recovered from COVID-19. CDR3 bases: TGTGCCAGCACCCCGAGTTCGGGAGGGGGCTACAATGAGCAGTTCTTC. This sequence encodes CASTPSSGGGYNEQFF.